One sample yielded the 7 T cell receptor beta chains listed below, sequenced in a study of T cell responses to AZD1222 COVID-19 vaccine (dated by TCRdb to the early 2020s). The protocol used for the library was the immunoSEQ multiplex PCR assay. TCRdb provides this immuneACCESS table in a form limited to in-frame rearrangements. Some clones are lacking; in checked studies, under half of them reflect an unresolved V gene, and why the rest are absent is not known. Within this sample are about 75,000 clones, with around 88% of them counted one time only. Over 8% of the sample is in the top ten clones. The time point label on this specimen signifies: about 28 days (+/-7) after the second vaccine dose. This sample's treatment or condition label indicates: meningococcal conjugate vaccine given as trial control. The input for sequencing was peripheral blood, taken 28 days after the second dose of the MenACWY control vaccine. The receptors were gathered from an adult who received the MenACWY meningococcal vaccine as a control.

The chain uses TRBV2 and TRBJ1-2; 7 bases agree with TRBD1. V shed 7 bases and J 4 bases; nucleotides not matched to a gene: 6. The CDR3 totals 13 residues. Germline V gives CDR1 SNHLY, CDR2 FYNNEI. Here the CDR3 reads CASTPRDSYGYTF. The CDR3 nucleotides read TGTGCCAGCACCCCCCGGGACAGCTATGGCTACACCTTC.

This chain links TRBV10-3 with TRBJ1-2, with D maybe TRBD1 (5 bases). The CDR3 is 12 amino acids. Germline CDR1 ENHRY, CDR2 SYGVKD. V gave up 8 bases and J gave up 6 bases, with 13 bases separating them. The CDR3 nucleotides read TGTGCCATCGGGGACCCTCGGGATGGCTACACCTTC. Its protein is CAIGDPRDGYTF.

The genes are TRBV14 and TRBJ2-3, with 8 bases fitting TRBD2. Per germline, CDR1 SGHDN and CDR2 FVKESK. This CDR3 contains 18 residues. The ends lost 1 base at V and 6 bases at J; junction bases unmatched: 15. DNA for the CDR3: TGTGCCAGCAGCCAAGGGAAGGGGATGAGCGGGGGCCGGGATACGCAGTATTTT. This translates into CASSQGKGMSGGRDTQYF. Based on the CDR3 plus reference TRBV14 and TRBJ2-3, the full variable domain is EAGVTQFPSHSVIEKGQTVTLRCDPISGHDNLYWYRRVMGKEIKFLLHFVKESKQDESGMPNNRFLAERTGGTYSTLKVQPAELEDSGVYFCASSQGKGMSGGRDTQYFGPGTRLTVL.

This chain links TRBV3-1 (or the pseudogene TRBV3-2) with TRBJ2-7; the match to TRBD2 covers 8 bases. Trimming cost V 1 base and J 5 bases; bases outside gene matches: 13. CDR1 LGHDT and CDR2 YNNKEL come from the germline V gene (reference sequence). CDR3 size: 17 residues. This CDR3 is CASSQVVAGTRGHEQYF. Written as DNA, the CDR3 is TGTGCCAGCAGCCAAGTGGTGGCCGGGACTAGAGGCCACGAGCAGTACTTC.

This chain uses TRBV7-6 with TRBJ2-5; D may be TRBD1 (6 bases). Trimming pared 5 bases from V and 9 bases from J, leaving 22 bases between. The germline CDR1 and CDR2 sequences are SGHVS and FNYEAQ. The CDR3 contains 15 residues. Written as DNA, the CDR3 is TGTGCCAGCAGCCCCCCTGGACAGCTTGAAGTAGCCCAGTACTTC. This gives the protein CASSPPGQLEVAQYF.

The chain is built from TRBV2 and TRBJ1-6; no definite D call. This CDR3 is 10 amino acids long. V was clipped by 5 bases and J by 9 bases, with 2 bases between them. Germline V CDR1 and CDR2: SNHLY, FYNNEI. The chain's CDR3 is CASSISPLHF. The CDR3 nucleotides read TGTGCCAGCAGTATTTCACCCCTCCACTTT.

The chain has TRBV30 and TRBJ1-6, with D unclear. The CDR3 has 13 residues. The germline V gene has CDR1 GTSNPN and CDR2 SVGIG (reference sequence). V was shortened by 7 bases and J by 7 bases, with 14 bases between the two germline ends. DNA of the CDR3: TGTGCCTACCGGGGAGGTGGGAATTCACCCCTCCACTTT. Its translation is CAYRGGGNSPLHF.